This TCR beta chain was sequenced in a study of shared clonotypes between healthy human individuals. Study overall: Three plates were used per donor for CD4 naive, three for CD4 memory, two for CD8 naive and one for CD8 memory.

All donors were healthy HIV-negative adults lacking recent acute infections or vaccinations. The CDR3 is 17 amino acids. V lost 0 bases, J lost 1 base, and 14 bases lay in between. In germline, CDR1 is MGHRA, CDR2 YSYEKL. The repertoire was sequenced with immunoSEQ multiplex PCR; TCRdb's copy has only in-frame clones and lacks some. The sample shows roughly 2,300,000 clones, about 90% of them seen only once. The rearrangement links TRBV4-1 to TRBJ2-3; D is ambiguous. Sequencing was carried out using naive CD4+ T cells from PBMCs. Sample subset: CD45RA+ positively selected. This TCR came from a man between 18 and 35 years old in good health. Some clones in this sample may be carry-over from other donors' samples. The CDR3 region is CASSQEFWGPGTDTQYF. Here the CDR3 DNA reads TGCGCCAGCAGCCAAGAATTTTGGGGTCCGGGCACAGATACGCAGTATTTT.